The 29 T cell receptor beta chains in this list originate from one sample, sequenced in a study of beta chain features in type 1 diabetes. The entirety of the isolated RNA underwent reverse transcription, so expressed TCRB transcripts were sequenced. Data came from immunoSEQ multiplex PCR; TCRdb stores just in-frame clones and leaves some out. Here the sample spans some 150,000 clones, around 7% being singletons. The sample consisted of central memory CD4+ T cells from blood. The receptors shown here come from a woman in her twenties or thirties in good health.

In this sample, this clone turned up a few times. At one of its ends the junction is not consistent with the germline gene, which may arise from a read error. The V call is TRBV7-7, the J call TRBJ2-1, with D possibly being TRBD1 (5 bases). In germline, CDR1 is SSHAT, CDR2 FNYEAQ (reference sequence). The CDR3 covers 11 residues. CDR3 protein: CASSQGNEQFF. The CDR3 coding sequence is TGTGCTAGCAGCCAGGGTAATGAGCAGTTCTTC.

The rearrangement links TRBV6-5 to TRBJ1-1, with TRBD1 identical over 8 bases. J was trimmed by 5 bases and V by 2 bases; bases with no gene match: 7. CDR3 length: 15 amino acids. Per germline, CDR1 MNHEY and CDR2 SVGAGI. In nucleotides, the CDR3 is TGTGCCAGCAGTTACCATGGACAGGGAGGGACTGAAGCTTTCTTT. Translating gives CASSYHGQGGTEAFF.

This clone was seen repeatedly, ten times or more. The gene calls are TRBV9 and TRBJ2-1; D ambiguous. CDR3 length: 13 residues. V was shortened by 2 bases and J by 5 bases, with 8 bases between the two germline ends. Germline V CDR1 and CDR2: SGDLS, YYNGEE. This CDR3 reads CASSVEYDNEQFF. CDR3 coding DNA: TGTGCCAGCAGCGTTGAGTACGACAATGAGCAGTTCTTC.

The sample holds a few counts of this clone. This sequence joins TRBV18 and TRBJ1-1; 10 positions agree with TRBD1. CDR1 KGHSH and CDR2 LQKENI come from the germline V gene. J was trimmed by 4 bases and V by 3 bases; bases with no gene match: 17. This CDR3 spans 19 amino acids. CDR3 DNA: TGTGCCAGCTCACCGCGTACGCCTGGGACAGGGGAGGGGGGCACTGAAGCTTTCTTT. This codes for CASSPRTPGTGEGGTEAFF.

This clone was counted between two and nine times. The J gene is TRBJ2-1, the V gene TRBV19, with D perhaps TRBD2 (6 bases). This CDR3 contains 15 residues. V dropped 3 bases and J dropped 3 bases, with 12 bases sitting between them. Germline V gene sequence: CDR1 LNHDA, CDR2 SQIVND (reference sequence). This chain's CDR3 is CASSMTGGVYNEQFF. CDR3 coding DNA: TGTGCCAGTAGTATGACCGGAGGGGTCTACAATGAGCAGTTCTTC. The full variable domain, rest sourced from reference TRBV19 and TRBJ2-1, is DGGITQSPKYLFRKEGQNVTLSCEQNLNHDAMYWYRQDPGQGLRLIYYSQIVNDFQKGDIAEGYSVSREKKESFPLTVTSAQKNPTAFYLCASSMTGGVYNEQFFGPGTRLTVL.

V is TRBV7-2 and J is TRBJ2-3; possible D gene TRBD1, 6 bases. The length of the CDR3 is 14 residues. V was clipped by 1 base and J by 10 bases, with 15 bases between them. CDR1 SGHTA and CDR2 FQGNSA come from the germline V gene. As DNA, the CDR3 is TGTGCCAGCAGCTTAGGGCAGGGGTCTGTCGCGCAGTATTTT. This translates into CASSLGQGSVAQYF.

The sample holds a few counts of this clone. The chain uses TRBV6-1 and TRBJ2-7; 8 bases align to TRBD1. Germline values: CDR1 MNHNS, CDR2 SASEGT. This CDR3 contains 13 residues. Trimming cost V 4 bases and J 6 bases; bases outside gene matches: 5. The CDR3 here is CASSVDRVSEQYF. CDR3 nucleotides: TGTGCCAGCAGTGTGGACAGGGTGAGCGAGCAGTACTTC.

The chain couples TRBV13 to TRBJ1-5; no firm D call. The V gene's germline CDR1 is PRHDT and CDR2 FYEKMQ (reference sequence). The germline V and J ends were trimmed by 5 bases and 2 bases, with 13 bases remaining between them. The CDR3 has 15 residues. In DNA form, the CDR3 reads TGTGCCAGCAGCGGGAGCGGAAGCGGCAATCAGCCCCAGCATTTT. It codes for CASSGSGSGNQPQHF.

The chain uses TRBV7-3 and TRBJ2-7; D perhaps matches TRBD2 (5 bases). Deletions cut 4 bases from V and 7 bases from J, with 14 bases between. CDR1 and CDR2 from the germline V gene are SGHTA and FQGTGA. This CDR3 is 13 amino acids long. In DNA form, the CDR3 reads TGTGCCAGCAGCTCATCACCCACGGGGGAGCAGTACTTC. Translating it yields CASSSSPTGEQYF. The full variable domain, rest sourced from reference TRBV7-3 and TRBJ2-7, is GAGVSQTPSNKVTEKGKYVELRCDPISGHTALYWYRQSLGQGPEFLIYFQGTGAADDSGLPNDRFFAVRPEGSVSTLKIQRTERGDSAVYLCASSSSPTGEQYFGPGTRLTVT.

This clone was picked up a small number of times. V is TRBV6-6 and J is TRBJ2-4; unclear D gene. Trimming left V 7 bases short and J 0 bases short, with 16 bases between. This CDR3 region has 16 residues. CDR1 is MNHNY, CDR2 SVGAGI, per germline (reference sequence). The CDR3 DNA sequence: TGTGCCAGCATGAGACTTGCGAACCTAGCCAAAAACATTCAGTACTTC. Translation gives CASMRLANLAKNIQYF.

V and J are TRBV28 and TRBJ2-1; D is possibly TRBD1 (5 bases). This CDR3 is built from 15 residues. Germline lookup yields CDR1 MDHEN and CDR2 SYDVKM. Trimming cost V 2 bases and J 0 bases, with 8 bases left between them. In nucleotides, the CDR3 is TGTGCCAGCAGTTTAAGGGGAAACTCCTACAATGAGCAGTTCTTC. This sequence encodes CASSLRGNSYNEQFF.

This chain's CDR3 is CASSQLGLAGGWVQETQYF. For the CDR3, the DNA is TGTGCCAGCAGCCAGCTCGGACTAGCGGGAGGTTGGGTCCAAGAGACCCAGTACTTC. V usage is TRBV5-8 and J usage is TRBJ2-5, with 14 bases identical to TRBD2. V shed 4 bases and J 1 base; nucleotides not matched to a gene: 12. The CDR3 extends over 19 amino acids. CDR1 is SGHTS and CDR2 is YDEGEE in the germline V gene.

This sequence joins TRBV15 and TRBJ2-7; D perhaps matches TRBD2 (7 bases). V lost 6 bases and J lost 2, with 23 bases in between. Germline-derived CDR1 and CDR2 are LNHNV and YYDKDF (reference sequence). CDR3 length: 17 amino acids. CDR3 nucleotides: TGTGCCACCAGTGGAGGACTAGGGGGGAGCAGCCCCTACGAGCAGTACTTC. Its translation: CATSGGLGGSSPYEQYF.

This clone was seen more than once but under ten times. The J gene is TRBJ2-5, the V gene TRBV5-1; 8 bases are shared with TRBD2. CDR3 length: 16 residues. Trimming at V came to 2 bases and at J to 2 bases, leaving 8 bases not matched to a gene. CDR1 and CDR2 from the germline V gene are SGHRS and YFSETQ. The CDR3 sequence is CASSFFTSGEQETQYF. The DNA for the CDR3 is TGCGCCAGCAGCTTTTTTACTAGCGGAGAGCAAGAGACCCAGTACTTC.

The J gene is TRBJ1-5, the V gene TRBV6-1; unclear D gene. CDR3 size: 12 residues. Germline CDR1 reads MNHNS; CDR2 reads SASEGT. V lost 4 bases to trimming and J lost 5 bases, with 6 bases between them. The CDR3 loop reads CASSGGDQPQHF. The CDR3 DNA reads TGTGCCAGCAGTGGAGGAGATCAGCCCCAGCATTTT.

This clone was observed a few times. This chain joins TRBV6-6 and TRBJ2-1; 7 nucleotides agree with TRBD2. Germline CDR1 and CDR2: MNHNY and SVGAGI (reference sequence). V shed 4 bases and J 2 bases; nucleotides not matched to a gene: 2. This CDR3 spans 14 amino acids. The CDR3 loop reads CASSSSGTYNEQFF. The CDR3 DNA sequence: TGTGCCAGCAGTTCTAGCGGAACCTACAATGAGCAGTTCTTC.

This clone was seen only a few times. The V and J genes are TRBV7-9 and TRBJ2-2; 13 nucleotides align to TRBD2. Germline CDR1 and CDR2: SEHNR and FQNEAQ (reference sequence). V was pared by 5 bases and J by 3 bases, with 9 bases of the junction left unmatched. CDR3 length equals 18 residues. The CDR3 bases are TGTGCCAGCAGCGCTCGGCGACTAGCGGGAGGCCACACCGGGGAGCTGTTTTTT. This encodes CASSARRLAGGHTGELFF.

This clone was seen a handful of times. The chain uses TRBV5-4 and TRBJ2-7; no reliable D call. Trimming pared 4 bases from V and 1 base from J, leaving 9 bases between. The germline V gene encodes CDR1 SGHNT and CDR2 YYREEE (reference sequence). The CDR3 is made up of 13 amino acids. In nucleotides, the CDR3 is TGTGCCAGCAGCATGGACCGGTCCTACGAGCAGTACTTC. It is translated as CASSMDRSYEQYF. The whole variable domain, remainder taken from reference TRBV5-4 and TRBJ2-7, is ETGVTQSPTHLIKTRGQQVTLRCSSQSGHNTVSWYQQALGQGPQFIFQYYREEENGRGNFPPRFSGLQFPNYSSELNVNALELDDSALYLCASSMDRSYEQYFGPGTRLTVT.

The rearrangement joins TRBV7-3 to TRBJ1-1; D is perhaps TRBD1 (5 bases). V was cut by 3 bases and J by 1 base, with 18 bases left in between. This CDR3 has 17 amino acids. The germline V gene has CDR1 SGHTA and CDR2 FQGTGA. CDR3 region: CASSLTQSGMWNTEAFF. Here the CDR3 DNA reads TGTGCCAGCAGCTTGACTCAATCAGGGATGTGGAACACTGAAGCTTTCTTT.

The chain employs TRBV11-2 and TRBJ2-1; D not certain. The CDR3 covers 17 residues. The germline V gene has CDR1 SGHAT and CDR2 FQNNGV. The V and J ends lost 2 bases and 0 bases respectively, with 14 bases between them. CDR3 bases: TGTGCCAGCAGCTTATACCTACGTCCGGGCTCCTACAATGAGCAGTTCTTC. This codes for CASSLYLRPGSYNEQFF.

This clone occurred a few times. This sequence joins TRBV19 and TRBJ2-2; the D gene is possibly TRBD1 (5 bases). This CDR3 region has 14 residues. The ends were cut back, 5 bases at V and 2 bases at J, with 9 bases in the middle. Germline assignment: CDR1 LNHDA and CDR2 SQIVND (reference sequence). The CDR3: CASSAQANTGELFF. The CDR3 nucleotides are TGTGCCAGTAGTGCACAGGCTAACACCGGGGAGCTGTTTTTT.

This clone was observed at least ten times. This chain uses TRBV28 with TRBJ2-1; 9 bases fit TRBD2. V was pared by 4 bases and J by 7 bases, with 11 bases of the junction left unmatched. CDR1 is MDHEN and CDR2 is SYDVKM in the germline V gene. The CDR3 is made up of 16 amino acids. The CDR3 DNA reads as TGTGCCAGCAGTTCCCCTTTAGGTAGCGGGAGTAATGAGCAGTTCTTC. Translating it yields CASSSPLGSGSNEQFF.

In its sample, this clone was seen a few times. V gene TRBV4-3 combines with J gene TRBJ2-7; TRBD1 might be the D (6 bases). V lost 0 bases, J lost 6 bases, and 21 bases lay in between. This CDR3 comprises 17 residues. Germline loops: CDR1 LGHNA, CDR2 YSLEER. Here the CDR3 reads CASSQEGTQQGIGEQYF. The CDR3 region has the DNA TGCGCCAGCAGCCAAGAGGGCACTCAACAGGGTATCGGCGAGCAGTACTTC.

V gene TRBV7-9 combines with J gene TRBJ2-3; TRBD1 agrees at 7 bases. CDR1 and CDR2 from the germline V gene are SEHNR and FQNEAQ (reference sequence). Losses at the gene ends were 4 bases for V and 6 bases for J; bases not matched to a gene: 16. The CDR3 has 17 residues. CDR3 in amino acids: CASSSLRRQGDGDTQYF. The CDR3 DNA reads TGTGCCAGCAGCTCCCTGCGTCGGCAGGGGGACGGGGATACGCAGTATTTT.

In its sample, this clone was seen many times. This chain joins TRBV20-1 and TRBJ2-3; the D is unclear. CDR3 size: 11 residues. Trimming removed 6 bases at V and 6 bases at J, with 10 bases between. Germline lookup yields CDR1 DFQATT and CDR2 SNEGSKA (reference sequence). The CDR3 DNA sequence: TGCAGTGCCCCCGAGTTGGATACGCAGTATTTT. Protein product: CSAPELDTQYF.

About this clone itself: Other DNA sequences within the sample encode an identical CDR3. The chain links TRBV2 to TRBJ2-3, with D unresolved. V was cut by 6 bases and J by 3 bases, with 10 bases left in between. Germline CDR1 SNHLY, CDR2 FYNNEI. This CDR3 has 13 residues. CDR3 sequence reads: CASRQFRTDTQYF. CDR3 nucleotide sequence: TGTGCCAGCAGACAGTTTCGTACAGATACGCAGTATTTT.

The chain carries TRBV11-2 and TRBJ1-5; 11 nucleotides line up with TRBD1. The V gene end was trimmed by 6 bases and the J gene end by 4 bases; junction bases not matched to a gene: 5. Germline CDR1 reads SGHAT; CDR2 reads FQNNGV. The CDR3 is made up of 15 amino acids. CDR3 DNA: TGTGCCAGCAGTCGCGGACAGGGGGCGAATCAGCCCCAGCATTTT. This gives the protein CASSRGQGANQPQHF.

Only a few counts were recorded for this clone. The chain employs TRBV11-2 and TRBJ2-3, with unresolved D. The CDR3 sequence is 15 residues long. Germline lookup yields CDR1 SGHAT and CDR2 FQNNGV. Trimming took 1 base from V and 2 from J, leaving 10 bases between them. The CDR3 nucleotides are TGTGCCAGCAGCTTAGTAGCCGGGTTCACAGATACGCAGTATTTT. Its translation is CASSLVAGFTDTQYF. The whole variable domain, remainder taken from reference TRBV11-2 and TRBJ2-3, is EAGVAQSPRYKIIEKRQSVAFWCNPISGHATLYWYQQILGQGPKLLIQFQNNGVVDDSQLPKDRFSAERLKGVDSTLKIQPAKLEDSAVYLCASSLVAGFTDTQYFGPGTRLTVL.

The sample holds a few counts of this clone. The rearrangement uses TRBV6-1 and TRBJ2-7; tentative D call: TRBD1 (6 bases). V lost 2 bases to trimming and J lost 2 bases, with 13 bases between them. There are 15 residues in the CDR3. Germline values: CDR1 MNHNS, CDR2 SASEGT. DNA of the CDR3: TGTGCCAGCAGTGAATGGGCAGGGGAGACCTACGAGCAGTACTTC. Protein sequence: CASSEWAGETYEQYF.